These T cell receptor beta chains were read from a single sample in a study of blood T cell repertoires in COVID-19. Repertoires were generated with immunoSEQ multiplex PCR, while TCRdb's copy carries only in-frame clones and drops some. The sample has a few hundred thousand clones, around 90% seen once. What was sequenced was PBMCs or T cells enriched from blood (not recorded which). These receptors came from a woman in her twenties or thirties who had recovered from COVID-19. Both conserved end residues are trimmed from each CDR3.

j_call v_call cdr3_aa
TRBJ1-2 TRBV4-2 ASSQAQGARGYT
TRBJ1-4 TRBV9 ASSQGSEKLF
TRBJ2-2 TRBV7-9 ASSLAGDTGELF
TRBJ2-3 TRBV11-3 ASSRLASTDTQY
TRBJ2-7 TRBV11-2 ASSFVDSPYEQY
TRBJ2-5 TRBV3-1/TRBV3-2 ASSQIRERETQY
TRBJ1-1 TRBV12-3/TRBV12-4 ASSTTVNTEAF
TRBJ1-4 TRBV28 ASSSTGLNEKLF
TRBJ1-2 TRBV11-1 ASSPPTGDEAGYT
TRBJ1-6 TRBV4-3 ASSQERQGRLNNSPLH
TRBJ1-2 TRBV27 ASRRGLVNYGYT
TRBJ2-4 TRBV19 ASSRRNDERLAKNIQY
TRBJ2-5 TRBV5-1 ASSFSGTDQETQY
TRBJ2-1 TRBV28 ASSLFSSHNEQF
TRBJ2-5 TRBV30 AWSGAAQETQY
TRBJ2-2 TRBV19 ASTPGQGTGELF
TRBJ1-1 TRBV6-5 ASSPGGGTEAF
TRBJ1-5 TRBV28 ASSWDRGRLNQPQH
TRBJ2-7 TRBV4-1 ASSQLGTGNHEQY
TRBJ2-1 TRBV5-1 ASYPGLQNNEQF
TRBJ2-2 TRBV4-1 ASSQLQGSGELF
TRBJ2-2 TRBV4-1 ASSQERITGWSGELF
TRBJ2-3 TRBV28 ATHHTDTQY
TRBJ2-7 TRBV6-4 ASSDSRSARGTYEQY
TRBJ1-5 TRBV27 ASSRQGHQPQH
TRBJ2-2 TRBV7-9 ASSLVGGKDTGELF
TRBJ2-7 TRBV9 ASSAGDSVEGGSYSEQY
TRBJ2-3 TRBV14 ASSQPSGRQY
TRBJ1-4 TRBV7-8 ASSLEPGTGMGRDEKLF
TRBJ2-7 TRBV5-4 ASTPTDSYEQY
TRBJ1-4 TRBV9 ASSANRDRALFREKLF
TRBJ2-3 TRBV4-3 ASSLHGGAKDTQY
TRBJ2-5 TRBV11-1 ATGTSGEETQY
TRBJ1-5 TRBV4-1 ASSPRPQGNQPQH
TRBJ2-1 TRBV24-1 ATSGLAGGEQF
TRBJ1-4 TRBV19 ASSIPPGDEKLF
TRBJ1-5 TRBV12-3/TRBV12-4 ASSFGEHQPQH
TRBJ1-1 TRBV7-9 ASTPWEVNTEAF
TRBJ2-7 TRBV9 ASSVGTSGTYEQY
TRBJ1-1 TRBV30 ACLQGAHLTDTEAF
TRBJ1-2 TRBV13 ASSSTGGINYGYT
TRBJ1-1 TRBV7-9 ASSFTGPITTF
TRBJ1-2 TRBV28 ASSHRGRWNTNYGYT
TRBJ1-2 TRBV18 ASSPQARGHYGYT
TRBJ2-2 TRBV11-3 ASSLDLGLVTGELF
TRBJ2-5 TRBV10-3 ARLLGGTRREETQY
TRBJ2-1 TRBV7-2 ASRSRTSGPYNEQF
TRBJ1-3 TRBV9 ASSVSSPPSSGNTIY
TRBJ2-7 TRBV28 ASSYLHEDKPYEQY
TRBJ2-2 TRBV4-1 ASSQIGLAGGKNTGELF
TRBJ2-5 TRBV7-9 ASSQGVTETQY
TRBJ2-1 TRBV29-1 SVVPTYNEQF
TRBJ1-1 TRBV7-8 ASSLRGGQLRNTEAF
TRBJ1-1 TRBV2 ASRPRTGEGEAF
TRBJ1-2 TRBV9 ASSPGYGYT
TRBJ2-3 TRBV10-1 ASSVGVGTDTQY
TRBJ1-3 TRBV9 ASSPGTGALGNTIY
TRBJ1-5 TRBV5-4 ASSRARGVNQPQH
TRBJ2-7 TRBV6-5 ASSASGSSYEQY
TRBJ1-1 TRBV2 ASSEARWQRNTEAF